This paragraph reports one TCR beta chain. The sample originates from a study of T cell changes during pregnancy in multiple sclerosis. The protocol was immunoSEQ multiplex PCR, while the TCRdb copy is restricted to in-frame clones and leaves out a portion. The sample includes approximately 50,000 clones, 80% to 95% of them seen just once. V lost 2 bases, J lost 15 bases, and 11 bases stayed unmatched. CDR3 length: 15 amino acids. Per the germline V gene, CDR1 is SGHKS and CDR2 is YYEKEE (reference sequence). The receptor was derived from a female donor with multiple sclerosis, enrolled in a pregnancy study. The rearrangement links TRBV5-5 to TRBJ2-1; TRBD2 agrees at 13 bases. The specimen comprised CD4+ T cells from peripheral blood mononuclear cells, sampled after pregnancy. CDR3 region: CASSFRGTSGNLRFF. CDR3 in DNA: TGTGCCAGCAGCTTTAGAGGGACTAGCGGGAATCTCAGGTTCTTC.